This record concerns one TCR beta chain sequence. The sample originates from a study of shared clonotypes between healthy human individuals. This CDR3 contains 13 residues. The germline V gene encodes CDR1 MNHEY and CDR2 SMNVEV (reference sequence). The V and J ends lost 3 bases and 9 bases respectively, with 12 bases between them. TCRdb's copy holds only in-frame clones and misses some; the assay was immunoSEQ multiplex PCR. Of around 600,000 clones in the sample, approximately 96% are singletons; the top ten hold over 0.1%. As defined, naive CD8 cells were CD45RO-negative and positively selected for CCR7, with terminally differentiated effector memory CD45RA+ cells excluded.

This sequence was found in a woman aged 25-40 years in good health. The chain has TRBV27 and TRBJ2-1, with a weak D call TRBD1 (7 bases). The sequenced material came from naive CD8+ T cells sorted from blood. CDR3 DNA sequence: TGTGCCAGCAGTTTTGGCAGGGGGGCTGAGCAGTTCTTC. Residues: CASSFGRGAEQFF.